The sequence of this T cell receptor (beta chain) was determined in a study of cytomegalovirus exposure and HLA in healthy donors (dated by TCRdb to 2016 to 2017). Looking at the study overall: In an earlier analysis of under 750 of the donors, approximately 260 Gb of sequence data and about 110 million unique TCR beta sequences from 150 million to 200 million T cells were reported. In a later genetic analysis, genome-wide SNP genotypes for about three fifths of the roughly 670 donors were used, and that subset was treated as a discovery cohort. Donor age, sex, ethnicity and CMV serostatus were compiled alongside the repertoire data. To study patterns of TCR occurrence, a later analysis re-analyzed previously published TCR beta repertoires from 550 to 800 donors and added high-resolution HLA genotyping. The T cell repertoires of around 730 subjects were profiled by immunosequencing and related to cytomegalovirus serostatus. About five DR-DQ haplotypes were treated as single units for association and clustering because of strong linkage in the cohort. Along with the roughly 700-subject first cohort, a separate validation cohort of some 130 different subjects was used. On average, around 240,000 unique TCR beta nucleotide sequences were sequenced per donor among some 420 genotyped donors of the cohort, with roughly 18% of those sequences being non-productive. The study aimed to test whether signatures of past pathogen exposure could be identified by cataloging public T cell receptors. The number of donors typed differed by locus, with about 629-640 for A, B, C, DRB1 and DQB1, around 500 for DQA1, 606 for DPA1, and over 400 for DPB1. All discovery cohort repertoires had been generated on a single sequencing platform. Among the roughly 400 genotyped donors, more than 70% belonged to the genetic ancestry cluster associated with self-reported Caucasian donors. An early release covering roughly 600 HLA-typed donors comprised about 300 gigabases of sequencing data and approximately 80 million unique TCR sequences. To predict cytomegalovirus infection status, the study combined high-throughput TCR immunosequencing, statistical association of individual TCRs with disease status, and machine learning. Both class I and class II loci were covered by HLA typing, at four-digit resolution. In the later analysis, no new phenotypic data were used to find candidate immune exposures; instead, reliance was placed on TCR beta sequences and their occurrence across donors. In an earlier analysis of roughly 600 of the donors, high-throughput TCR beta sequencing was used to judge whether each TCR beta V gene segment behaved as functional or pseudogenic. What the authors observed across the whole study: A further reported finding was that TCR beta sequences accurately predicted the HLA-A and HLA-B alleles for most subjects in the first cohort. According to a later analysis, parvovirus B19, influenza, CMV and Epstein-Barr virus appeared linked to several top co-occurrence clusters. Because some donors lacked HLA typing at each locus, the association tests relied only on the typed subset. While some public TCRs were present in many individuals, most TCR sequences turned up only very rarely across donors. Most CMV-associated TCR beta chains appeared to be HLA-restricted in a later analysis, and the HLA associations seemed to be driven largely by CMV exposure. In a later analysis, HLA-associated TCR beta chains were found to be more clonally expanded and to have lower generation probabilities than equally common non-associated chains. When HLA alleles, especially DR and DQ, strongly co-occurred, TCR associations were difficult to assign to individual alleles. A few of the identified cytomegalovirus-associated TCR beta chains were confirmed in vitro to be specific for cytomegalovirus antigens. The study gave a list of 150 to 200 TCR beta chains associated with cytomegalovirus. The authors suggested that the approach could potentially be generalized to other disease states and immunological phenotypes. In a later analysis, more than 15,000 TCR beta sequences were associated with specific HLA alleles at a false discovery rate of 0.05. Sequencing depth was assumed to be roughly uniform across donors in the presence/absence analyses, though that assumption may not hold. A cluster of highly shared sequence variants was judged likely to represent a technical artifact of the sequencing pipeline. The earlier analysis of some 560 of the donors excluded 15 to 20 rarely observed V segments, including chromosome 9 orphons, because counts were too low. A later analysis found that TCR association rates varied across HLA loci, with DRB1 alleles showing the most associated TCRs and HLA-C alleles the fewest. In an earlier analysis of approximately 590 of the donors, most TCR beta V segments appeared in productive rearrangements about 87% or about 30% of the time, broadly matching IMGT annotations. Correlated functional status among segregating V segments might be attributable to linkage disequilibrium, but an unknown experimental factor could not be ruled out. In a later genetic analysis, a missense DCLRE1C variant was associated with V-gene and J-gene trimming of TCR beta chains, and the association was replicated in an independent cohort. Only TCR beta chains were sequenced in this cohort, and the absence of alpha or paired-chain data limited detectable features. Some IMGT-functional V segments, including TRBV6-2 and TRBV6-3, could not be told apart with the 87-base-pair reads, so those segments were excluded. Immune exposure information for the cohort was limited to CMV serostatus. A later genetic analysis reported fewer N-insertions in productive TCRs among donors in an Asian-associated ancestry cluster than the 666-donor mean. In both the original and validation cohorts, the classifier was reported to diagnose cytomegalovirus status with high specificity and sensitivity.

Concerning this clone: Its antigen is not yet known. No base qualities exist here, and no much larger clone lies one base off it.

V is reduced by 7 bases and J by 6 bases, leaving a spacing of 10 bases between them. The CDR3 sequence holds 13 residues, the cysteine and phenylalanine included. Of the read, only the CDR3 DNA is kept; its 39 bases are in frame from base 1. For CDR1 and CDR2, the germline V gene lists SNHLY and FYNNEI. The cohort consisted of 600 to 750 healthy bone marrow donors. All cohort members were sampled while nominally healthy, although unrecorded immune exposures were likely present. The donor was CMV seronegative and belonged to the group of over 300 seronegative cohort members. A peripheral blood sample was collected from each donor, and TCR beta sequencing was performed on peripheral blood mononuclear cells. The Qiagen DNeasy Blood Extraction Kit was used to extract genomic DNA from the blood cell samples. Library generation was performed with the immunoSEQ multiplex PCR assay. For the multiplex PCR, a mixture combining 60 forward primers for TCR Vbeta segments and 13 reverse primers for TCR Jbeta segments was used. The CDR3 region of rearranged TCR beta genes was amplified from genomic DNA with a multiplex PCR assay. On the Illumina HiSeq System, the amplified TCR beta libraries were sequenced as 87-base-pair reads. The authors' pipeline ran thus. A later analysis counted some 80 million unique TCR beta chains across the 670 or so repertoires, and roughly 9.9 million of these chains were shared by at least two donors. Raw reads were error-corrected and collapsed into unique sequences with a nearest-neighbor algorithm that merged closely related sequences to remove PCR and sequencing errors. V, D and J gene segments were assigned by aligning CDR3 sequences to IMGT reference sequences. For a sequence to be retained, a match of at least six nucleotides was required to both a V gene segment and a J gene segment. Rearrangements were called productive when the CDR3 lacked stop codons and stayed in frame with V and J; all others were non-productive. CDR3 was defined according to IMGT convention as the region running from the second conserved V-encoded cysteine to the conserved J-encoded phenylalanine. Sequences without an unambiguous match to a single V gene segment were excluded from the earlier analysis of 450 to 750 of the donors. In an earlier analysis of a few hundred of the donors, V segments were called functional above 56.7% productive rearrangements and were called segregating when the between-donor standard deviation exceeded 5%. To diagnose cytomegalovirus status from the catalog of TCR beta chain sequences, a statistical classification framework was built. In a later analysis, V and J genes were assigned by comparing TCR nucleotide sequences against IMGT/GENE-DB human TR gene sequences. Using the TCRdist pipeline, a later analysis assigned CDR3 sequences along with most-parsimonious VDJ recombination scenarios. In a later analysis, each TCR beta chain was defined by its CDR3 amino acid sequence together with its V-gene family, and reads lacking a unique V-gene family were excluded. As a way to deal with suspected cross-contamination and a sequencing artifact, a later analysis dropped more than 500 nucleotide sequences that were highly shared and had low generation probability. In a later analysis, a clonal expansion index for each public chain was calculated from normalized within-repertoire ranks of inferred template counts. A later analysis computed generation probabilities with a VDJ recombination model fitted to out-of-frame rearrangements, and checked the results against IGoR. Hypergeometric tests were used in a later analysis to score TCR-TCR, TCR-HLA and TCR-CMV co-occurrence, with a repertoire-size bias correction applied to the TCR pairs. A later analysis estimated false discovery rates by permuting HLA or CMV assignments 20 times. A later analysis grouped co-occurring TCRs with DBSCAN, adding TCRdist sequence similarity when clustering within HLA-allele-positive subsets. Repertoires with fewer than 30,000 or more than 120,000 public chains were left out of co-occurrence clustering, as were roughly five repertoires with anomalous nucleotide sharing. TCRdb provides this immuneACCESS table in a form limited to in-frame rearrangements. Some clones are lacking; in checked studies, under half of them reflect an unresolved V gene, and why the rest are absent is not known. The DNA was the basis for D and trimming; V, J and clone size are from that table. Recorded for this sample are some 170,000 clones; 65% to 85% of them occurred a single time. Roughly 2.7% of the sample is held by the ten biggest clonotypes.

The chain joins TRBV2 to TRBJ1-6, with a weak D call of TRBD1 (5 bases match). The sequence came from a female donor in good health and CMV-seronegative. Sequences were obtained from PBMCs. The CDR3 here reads CASIDRSNSPLHF. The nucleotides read TGTGCCAGCATAGACAGATCTAATTCACCCCTCCACTTT.